A selection of T cell receptor beta chains follows, all from one sample in a study of beta chain features in type 1 diabetes. The data were produced by immunoSEQ multiplex PCR, yet TCRdb's version contains in-frame clones alone and is incomplete. The table has about 230,000 clones, around 15% seen once. The sample taken for sequencing was naive CD4+ T cells from blood. The receptors derive from a man aged 25-45 years with type 1 diabetes. CDR3s include the opening cysteine and the closing phenylalanine or tryptophan. A D gene is named only where the DNA matches it firmly. Clone sizes are given selectively: once, few, many, or a class where the clone is expanded.

j_call	v_call	clone_size	d_call	cdr3_nt	cdr3_aa
TRBJ2-1	TRBV18	NA	TRBD1	TGTGCCAGCTCACCACTCAGGGGGACCTACAATGAGCAGTTCTTC	CASSPLRGTYNEQFF
TRBJ2-5	TRBV4-2	few	NA	TGTGCCAGCAGCCAAGATGAGGCCCGAGAGACCCAGTACTTC	CASSQDEARETQYF
TRBJ2-1	TRBV19	NA	NA	TGTGCCAGTACCATAACCGGGGGTAGCAAGTTCTTC	CASTITGGSKFF
TRBJ2-1	TRBV5-1	few	TRBD1	TGCGCCAGCAGCTCTACAGGGGCACCTCACAATGAGCAGTTCTTC	CASSSTGAPHNEQFF
TRBJ2-2	TRBV9	few	NA	TGTGCCAGCAGCGCCTCACGGCTAGGGTATGGGGACACCGGGGAGCTGTTTTTT	CASSASRLGYGDTGELFF
TRBJ1-1	TRBV11-2	NA	NA	TGTGCCAGCAGCTTAGTAAAGGGGACGGACACTGAAGCTTTCTTT	CASSLVKGTDTEAFF
TRBJ2-3	TRBV4-3	NA	NA	TGCGCCAGCAGCCAAGATCAGGGGTGGGGAAATACGCAGTATTTT	CASSQDQGWGNTQYF
TRBJ1-2	TRBV5-4	few	NA	TGTGCCAGCAGCAAAGACGGACTCTATGGCTACACCTTC	CASSKDGLYGYTF
TRBJ2-7	TRBV6-6	few	NA	TGTGCCAGCAGACCCCGACAGGAGGCCTACGAGCAGTACTTC	CASRPRQEAYEQYF
TRBJ2-7	TRBV28	few	TRBD1	TGTGCCAGCTGGGACAGGGGCTCCTACGAGCAGTACTTC	CASWDRGSYEQYF
TRBJ2-1	TRBV5-1	few	NA	TGCGCCAGCAGCTTGGTCGGTAGCTTCGATGAGCAGTTCTTC	CASSLVGSFDEQFF
TRBJ2-3	TRBV29-1	few	NA	TGCAGCGTTGAGCAGGACACTAGCACAGATACGCAGTATTTT	CSVEQDTSTDTQYF
TRBJ2-1	TRBV11-2	NA	NA	TGTGCCAGCAGGGAAAACGATGAGCAGTTCTTC	CASRENDEQFF
TRBJ2-1	TRBV6-5	few	TRBD2	TGTGCCAGCAGTAGGAGGGAGGGCGCCTACAATGAGCAGTTCTTC	CASSRREGAYNEQFF
TRBJ2-5	TRBV7-9	NA	NA	TGTGCCAGCACCCCTTCGGAGACCCAGTACTTC	CASTPSETQYF
TRBJ1-1	TRBV4-1	few	TRBD1	TGCGCCAGCAGCCACCGGGACAGGCTGAACACTGAAGCTTTCTTT	CASSHRDRLNTEAFF
TRBJ2-1	TRBV9	NA	NA	TGTGCCAGCAGCGTAGACCAGGGAAGATCCAATGAGCAGTTCTTC	CASSVDQGRSNEQFF
TRBJ2-2	TRBV4-3	NA	NA	TGCGCCAGCAGCCAAAGGACAGCTGCGGACACCGGGGAGCTGTTTTTT	CASSQRTAADTGELFF
TRBJ2-1	TRBV6-5	NA	TRBD2	TGTGCCAGCAGTTACTCTATCAGCGGGAGGGCCGATGAGCAGTTCTTC	CASSYSISGRADEQFF
TRBJ1-1	TRBV14	NA	NA	TGTGCCAGCAGCCAAGGGGTGAACACTGAAGCTTTCTTT	CASSQGVNTEAFF
TRBJ2-3	TRBV7-2	few	NA	TGTGCCAGCCGTTTCCCTGGGACCACAGATACGCAGTATTTT	CASRFPGTTDTQYF
TRBJ2-7	TRBV15	NA	NA	TGTGCCACCAGCAGAGCGGGAGACAGGCTCGACTACGAGCAGTACTTC	CATSRAGDRLDYEQYF
TRBJ2-5	TRBV5-1	few	TRBD1	TGCGCCAGCAGCCTCAGGACAGGGGGACAAGAGACCCAGTACTTC	CASSLRTGGQETQYF
TRBJ2-3	TRBV29-1	NA	TRBD1	TGCAGCGTTGAGATGGGACAGGCTACAGATACGCAGTATTTT	CSVEMGQATDTQYF
TRBJ2-5	TRBV29-1	NA	NA	TGCAGCTATTTCGGGGCAGGGGAGACCCAGTACTTC	CSYFGAGETQYF
TRBJ2-4	TRBV15	NA	NA	TGTGCCACCAGCAGAGATGGGGGAGTGAACATTCAGTACTTC	CATSRDGGVNIQYF
TRBJ1-2	TRBV9	NA	NA	TGTGCCAGCAGCGTAGAGACCTATGGCTACACCTTC	CASSVETYGYTF
TRBJ2-1	TRBV30	few	NA	TGTGCCTGGTCCCGGGACGGGCTTTACAATGAGCAGTTCTTC	CAWSRDGLYNEQFF
TRBJ1-1	TRBV14	few	NA	TGTGCCAGCAGCCCGAACAGGGTGGTAAGGACTGAAGCTTTCTTT	CASSPNRVVRTEAFF
TRBJ2-1	TRBV29-1	few	TRBD2	TGCAGCGTTGAAGGGTGGGAGGGTTACAATGAGCAGTTCTTC	CSVEGWEGYNEQFF
TRBJ1-1	TRBV7-9	few	NA	TGTGCCAGCTCGACCAGGGTAGACACTGAAGCTTTCTTT	CASSTRVDTEAFF
TRBJ2-6	TRBV9	few	TRBD1	TGTGCCAGCAGCGCGGGACAGGGGCAAGCTGGGGCCAACGTCCTGACTTTC	CASSAGQGQAGANVLTF
TRBJ1-5	TRBV30	few	NA	TGTGCCTGGAGTTCATTGACAGCTAATCAGCCCCAGCATTTT	CAWSSLTANQPQHF
TRBJ2-1	TRBV7-2	few	TRBD2	TGTGCCAGCAGCCTGGGACTAGCCAACAATGAGCAGTTCTTC	CASSLGLANNEQFF
TRBJ1-1	TRBV5-6	NA	NA	TGTGCCAGCAGCTTGAAGAGATTCGGAATGAACACTGAAGCTTTCTTT	CASSLKRFGMNTEAFF
TRBJ1-3	TRBV9	NA	NA	TGTGCCAGCAGCGGACAGACCTCCTTCTCTGGAAACACCATATATTTT	CASSGQTSFSGNTIYF
TRBJ2-1	TRBV7-2	NA	NA	TGTGCCAGCAGCCCACAGGGTTCGGGTTACAATGAGCAGTTCTTC	CASSPQGSGYNEQFF
TRBJ1-1	TRBV7-9	NA	NA	TGTGCCAGCACCTCCAGCCCGGTGCCTGAAGCTTTCTTT	CASTSSPVPEAFF
TRBJ2-7	TRBV29-1	few	NA	TGCAGCGTTGAGGACAACGGGTACGAGCAGTACTTC	CSVEDNGYEQYF
TRBJ2-7	TRBV9	NA	TRBD1	TGTGCCAGCAGCGCTACGGGACAGGCCCGAATCGAGCAGTACTTC	CASSATGQARIEQYF
TRBJ2-6	TRBV9	once	NA	TGTGCCAGCAGCGCCCCCCCGGGCTCTGGGGCCAACGTCCTGACTTTC	CASSAPPGSGANVLTF
TRBJ2-3	TRBV5-8	NA	NA	TGTGCCAGCAGCTTCGCCTTCGGTAGCACAGATACGCAGTATTTT	CASSFAFGSTDTQYF
TRBJ2-2	TRBV30	few	TRBD2	TGTGCCTGGAGCGGACTAGCGGGAGGAATCGCCGGGGAGCTGTTTTTT	CAWSGLAGGIAGELFF
TRBJ2-1	TRBV28	few	TRBD1	TGTGCCAGCAGTTCCCCGGGACAGCCCGAAGGATCCTACAATGAGCAGTTCTTC	CASSSPGQPEGSYNEQFF
TRBJ1-1	TRBV7-2	NA	NA	TGTGCCAGCAGCTTAGGTGGAGGGTATAGCACTGAAGCTTTCTTT	CASSLGGGYSTEAFF
TRBJ1-2	TRBV28	once	TRBD1	TGTGCCAGCAGCTATCTCCCGGGACAGCCCGACTATGGCTACACCTTC	CASSYLPGQPDYGYTF
TRBJ2-3	TRBV9	NA	NA	TGTGCCAGCAGCGGGGGAAACACAGATACGCAGTATTTT	CASSGGNTDTQYF
TRBJ2-7	TRBV7-9	NA	NA	TGTGCCAGCAGCTTAGAAGGGGCCTCCGAGTTC	CASSLEGASEF